This T cell receptor (beta chain) appears in the sequencing data of a study of T cell responses to AZD1222 COVID-19 vaccine. Study-wide context: Pooling covered second doses at about 4 or about 12 weeks.

Study-wide results and caveats: Baseline serology detected seropositivity in only a handful of AZD1222 recipients.

CDR3 length: 19 amino acids. On this clone itself: Its antigen remains unidentified.

TCRdb keeps only in-frame clones here, not all; method: immunoSEQ multiplex PCR. The sample carries roughly 260,000 clones, over 90% recorded once. The chain employs TRBV21-1 and TRBJ2-2; the D call in the table, TRBD2, was not verified against the DNA. TRBV21-1 is a pseudogene locus. Sequencing used peripheral blood, obtained on day 0 of AZD1222 vaccination. The TCR originated in an adult in good health. The CDR3 DNA follows: TGTGCCAGCAGCAAAGAGGCTAGCGGCCCGGAGCCGGGCACCGGGGAGCTGTTTTTT. Translated: CASSKEASGPEPGTGELFF.